Many counts were recorded for the clone carrying this T cell receptor beta chain. MiXCR, applied by TCRdb to the 5' RACE reads, yields one record per CDR3 protein. The table has approximately 100,000 distinct CDR3 sequences, about 8.3% seen once. This record comes from a study of CD8 T cells in ankylosing spondylitis. CDR1 and CDR2 from the germline V gene are SQVTM and ANQGSEA. The CDR3 totals 12 residues. The junction had 1 base not matched to a gene; V was cut back by 4 bases and J by 4 bases. The sequenced sample consisted of blood, either unsorted or a sorted T cell fraction (not recorded which). This rearrangement joins TRBV29-1 to TRBJ1-2; 9 bases agree with TRBD1. This receptor was identified in a male donor with ankylosing spondylitis or in good health (not recorded which). CDR3 DNA: TGCAGCGTTGGACAGGGGGTCTATGGCTACACCTTC. The encoded protein is CSVGQGVYGYTF.